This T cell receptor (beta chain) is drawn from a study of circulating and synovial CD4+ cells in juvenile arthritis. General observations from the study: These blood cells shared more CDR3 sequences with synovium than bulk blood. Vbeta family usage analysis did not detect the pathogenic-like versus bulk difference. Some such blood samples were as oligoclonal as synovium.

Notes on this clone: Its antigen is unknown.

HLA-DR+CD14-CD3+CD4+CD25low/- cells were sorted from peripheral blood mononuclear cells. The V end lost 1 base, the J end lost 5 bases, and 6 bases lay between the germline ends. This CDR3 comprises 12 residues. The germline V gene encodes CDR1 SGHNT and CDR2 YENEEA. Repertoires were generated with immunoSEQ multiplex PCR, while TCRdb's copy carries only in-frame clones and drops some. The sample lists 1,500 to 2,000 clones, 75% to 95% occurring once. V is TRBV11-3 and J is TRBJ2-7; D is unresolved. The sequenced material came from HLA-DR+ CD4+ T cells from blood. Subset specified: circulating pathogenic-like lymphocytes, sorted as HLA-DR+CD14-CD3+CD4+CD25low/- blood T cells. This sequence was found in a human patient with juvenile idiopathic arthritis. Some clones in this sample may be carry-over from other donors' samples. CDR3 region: CASSLVFNEQYF. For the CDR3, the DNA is TGTGCCAGCAGCTTAGTGTTCAACGAGCAGTACTTC.